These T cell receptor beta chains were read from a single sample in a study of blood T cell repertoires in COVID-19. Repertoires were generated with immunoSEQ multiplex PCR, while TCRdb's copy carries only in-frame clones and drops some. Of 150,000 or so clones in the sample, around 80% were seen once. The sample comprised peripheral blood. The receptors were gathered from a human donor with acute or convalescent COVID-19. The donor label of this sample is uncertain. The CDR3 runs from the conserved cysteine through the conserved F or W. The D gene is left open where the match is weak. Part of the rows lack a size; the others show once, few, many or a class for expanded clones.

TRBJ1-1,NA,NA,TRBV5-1,CASSWEAAATEAFF,TGCGCCAGCAGCTGGGAGGCGGCAGCGACTGAAGCTTTCTTT
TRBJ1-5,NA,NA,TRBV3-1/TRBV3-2,CASSQRTNQPQHF,TGTGCCAGCAGCCAGCGAACCAATCAGCCCCAGCATTTT
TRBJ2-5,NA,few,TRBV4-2,CASSQYMGAETQYF,TGTGCCAGCAGCCAATATATGGGAGCAGAGACCCAGTACTTC
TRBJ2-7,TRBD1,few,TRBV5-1,CASSSTGVISNEQYF,TGCGCCAGCAGCTCGACAGGGGTGATCAGCAACGAGCAGTACTTC
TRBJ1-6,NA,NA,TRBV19,CASTPPVAGADNSPLHF,TGTGCCAGTACACCCCCGGTGGCGGGAGCGGATAATTCACCCCTCCACTTT
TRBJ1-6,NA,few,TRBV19,CASNREKSSYNSPLHF,TGTGCCAGTAATCGGGAGAAGAGCTCCTATAATTCACCCCTCCACTTT
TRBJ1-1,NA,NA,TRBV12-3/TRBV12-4,CASTQGSVTEAFF,TGTGCCAGCACCCAGGGTTCTGTCACTGAAGCTTTCTTT
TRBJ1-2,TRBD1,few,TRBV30,CAWRRGGTGRTYGYTF,TGTGCCTGGAGGAGAGGGGGCACAGGGCGCACCTATGGCTACACCTTC
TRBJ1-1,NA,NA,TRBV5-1,CASSLGQVGNIEAFF,TGCGCCAGCAGCTTGGGACAGGTGGGAAATATCGAAGCTTTCTTT
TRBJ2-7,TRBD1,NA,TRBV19,CASRSGQGADEQYF,TGTGCCAGTAGGTCCGGCCAGGGGGCTGACGAGCAGTACTTC
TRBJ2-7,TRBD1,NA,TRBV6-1,CASSVPGGQGAREQYF,TGTGCCAGCAGTGTCCCCGGCGGACAGGGGGCGCGCGAGCAGTACTTC
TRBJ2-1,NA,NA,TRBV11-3,CASSRGSTHNEQFF,TGTGCCAGCAGCCGGGGTAGCACCCACAATGAGCAGTTCTTC
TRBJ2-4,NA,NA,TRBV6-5,CASSSGWGGELSIQYF,TGTGCCAGCAGTTCGGGGTGGGGTGGGGAATTGAGCATTCAGTACTTC
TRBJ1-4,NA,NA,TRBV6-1,CASTTAVREKLFF,TGTGCCAGCACCACAGCCGTGCGTGAAAAACTGTTTTTT
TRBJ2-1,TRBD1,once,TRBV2,CASSEKDRRNNEQFF,TGTGCCAGCAGTGAAAAGGACAGGAGGAACAATGAGCAGTTCTTC
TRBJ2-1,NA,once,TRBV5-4,CASSFRGIGQNEQFF,TGTGCCAGCAGCTTCCGAGGGATTGGCCAGAATGAGCAGTTCTTC
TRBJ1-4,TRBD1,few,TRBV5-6,CASSSDPGGRGEKLFF,TGTGCCAGCAGCTCCGATCCAGGGGGCAGGGGTGAAAAACTGTTTTTT